This T cell receptor beta chain was sequenced during a study of blood T cell repertoires in COVID-19 (dated by TCRdb to 2018 to 2021). A note on the overall study: The collaborator samples originated in the United States, Italy and Spain and spanned the acute and convalescent phases of COVID-19. Where available, HLA class I and class II types were taken from metadata supplied by the sample provider and were not determined by assay-based typing. The samples were drawn from the first 160 participants of the ongoing ImmuneRACE study and from 1,254 subjects provided by 6 global collaborators. A freely available public database, intended as a resource for researchers studying the immune response to SARS-CoV-2, is where the repertoires were released. The prospective study material was composed of cDNA or gDNA derived from T cells, B-cell-depleted T cells, or PBMCs. Deeply sampled blood TCRbeta repertoires from subjects exposed to, actively infected with, or recovered from COVID-19 were included in the dataset. Nearly every sample came with metadata listing a de-identified subject ID, COVID-19 status, age in years and sex. The paper as a whole reports these results and caveats: How much clinical and demographic metadata was included differed by source and by participant, and the metadata was provided uncurated.

To note about this clone: Its antigen has not been determined. One base away there is no much larger clone; base qualities are not given.

The cysteine opens and the phenylalanine closes a CDR3 of 17 amino acids. Only the CDR3 portion is preserved as DNA: 51 bases, with reading frame beginning at the first base. TCRbeta CDR3 regions were amplified from genomic DNA by means of the immunoSEQ Assay, a bias-controlled multiplex PCR. Per the authors' processing: Nucleated cell counts per sample were estimated from amplification of reference gene primers within the assay. To quantify the absolute abundance of each unique TCRbeta CDR3 rearrangement, sequence reads were collapsed and filtered. Productive Simpson clonality was computed per sample as the square root of Simpson's diversity index over productive rearrangements. Imported from immuneACCESS, the table was reduced by TCRdb to in-frame sequences with V and J called. These copies leave out some clones; in studies compared against another copy, an unresolved V gene accounts for under half, and the cause of the remainder is not known. That table gives V, J and clone size, and the DNA gave D and trimming. A total of under 250,000 clones appear in this sample, about 90% of them only once. Under 4.5% of the sample is in the top ten clones.

Participants in the prospective study were enrolled through a virtual design, were aged roughly 18 to 100 years, and lived in about two dozen United States geographic areas. Cohort assignment in the prospective study relied on participant-reported clinical history from a screening survey and a study questionnaire. Exposed participants had been in contact with someone with a PCR-confirmed or clinician-diagnosed COVID-19 case within 2 weeks of study entry. Mobile phlebotomists in the prospective study collected whole blood, serum and a nasopharyngeal or oropharyngeal swab from every participant. Additional blood draws and questionnaires over an approximately 2-month period could optionally be provided by prospective study participants. Prospective study blood samples were shipped either frozen or at room temperature before DNA extraction.

Sequencing used PBMCs or T cells enriched from blood (not recorded which). This clonotype was sampled from a woman aged 25 to 39 who had been exposed to COVID-19. The V and J segments used are TRBV21-1 and TRBJ2-2; whether TRBD2, the table's D call, matches the DNA was not checked. TRBV21-1 is a pseudogene. In nucleotide form, the sequence is TGTGCCAGCAGCAAAGAGGAGGAGGCGGGAGTGGCCGGGGAGCTGTTTTTT. It codes for CASSKEEEAGVAGELFF.